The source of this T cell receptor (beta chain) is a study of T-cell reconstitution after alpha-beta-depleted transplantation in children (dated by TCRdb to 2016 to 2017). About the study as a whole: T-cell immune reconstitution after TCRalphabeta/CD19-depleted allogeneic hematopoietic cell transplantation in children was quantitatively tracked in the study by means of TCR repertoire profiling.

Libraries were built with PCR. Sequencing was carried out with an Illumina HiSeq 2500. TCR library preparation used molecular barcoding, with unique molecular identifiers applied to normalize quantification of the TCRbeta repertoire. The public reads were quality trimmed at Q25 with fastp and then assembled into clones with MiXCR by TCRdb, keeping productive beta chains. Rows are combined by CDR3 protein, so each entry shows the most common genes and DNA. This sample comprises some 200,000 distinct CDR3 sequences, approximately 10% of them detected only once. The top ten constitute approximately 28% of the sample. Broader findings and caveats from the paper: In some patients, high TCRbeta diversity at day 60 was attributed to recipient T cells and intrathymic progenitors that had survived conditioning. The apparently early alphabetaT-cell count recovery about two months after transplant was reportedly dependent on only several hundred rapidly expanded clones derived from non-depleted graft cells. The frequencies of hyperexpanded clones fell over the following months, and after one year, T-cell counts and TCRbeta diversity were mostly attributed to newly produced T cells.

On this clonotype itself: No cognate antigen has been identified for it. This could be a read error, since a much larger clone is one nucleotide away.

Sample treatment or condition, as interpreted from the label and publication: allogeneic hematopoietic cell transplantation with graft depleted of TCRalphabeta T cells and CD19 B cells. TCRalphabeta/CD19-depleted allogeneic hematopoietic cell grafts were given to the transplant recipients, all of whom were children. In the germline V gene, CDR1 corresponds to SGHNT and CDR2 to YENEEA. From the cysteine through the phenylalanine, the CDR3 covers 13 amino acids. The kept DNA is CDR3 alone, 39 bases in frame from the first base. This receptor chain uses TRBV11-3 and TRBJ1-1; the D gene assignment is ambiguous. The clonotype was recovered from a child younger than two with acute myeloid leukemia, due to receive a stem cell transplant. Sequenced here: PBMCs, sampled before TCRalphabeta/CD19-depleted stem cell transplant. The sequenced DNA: TGTGCCAGCATCTTATTTTCACCCACTGAAGCTTTCTTT. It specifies CASILFSPTEAFF.